A single sample is the source of the 2 T cell receptor beta chains below, sequenced in a study of cytomegalovirus exposure and HLA in healthy donors. This PCR relied on a set of 60 Vbeta primers and 13 Jbeta primers. The assay was immunoSEQ multiplex PCR, and TCRdb's table has in-frame clones only and misses some. The sample records over 85,000 clones, less than 80% being singletons. Sequencing used PBMCs. The source of these receptors is a man aged 30 to 45 in good health and CMV-seronegative.

V and J are TRBV11-2 and TRBJ1-6; D perhaps matches TRBD1 (5 bases). Trimming took 4 bases from V and 0 from J, leaving 10 bases between them. The length of the CDR3 is 16 residues. The germline V gene has CDR1 SGHAT and CDR2 FQNNGV. Here the CDR3 DNA reads TGTGCCAGCAGCTCCTGGGGGGACTCCTATAATTCACCCCTCCACTTT. Its translation: CASSSWGDSYNSPLHF.

This clone was seen a single time. The CDR3 DNA follows: TGTGCCAGTAGTAACCAGGGGGGTCCAGCTTTCTTT. This gives the protein CASSNQGGPAFF. The chain employs TRBV19 and TRBJ1-1, with TRBD1 matching over 7 bases. This CDR3 spans 12 amino acids. V gave up 4 bases and J gave up 10 bases; unmatched junction bases: 6. In germline, CDR1 is LNHDA, CDR2 SQIVND (reference sequence).